The 3 T cell receptor beta chains below were found in one sample sequenced in a study of T-cell reconstitution after alpha-beta-depleted transplantation in children. Preparing the TCRbeta library involved the use of unique molecular identifiers. TCRdb reanalysed the PCR reads using MiXCR and keeps one entry per CDR3 protein. This sample has some 450,000 distinct CDR3 sequences; over 40% occur once, and the top ten carry roughly 27%. The material was PBMCs, obtained before TCRalphabeta/CD19-depleted stem cell transplant. These receptors were obtained from a girl aged 2 to 10 with aplastic anemia, due to receive a stem cell transplant.

The chain is built from TRBV10-3 and TRBJ2-1; D possibly matches TRBD1 or TRBD2 (5 bases each). The CDR3 is made up of 17 amino acids. Trimming shortened V by 3 bases and J by 6 bases, and 21 bases separated the two germline ends. In germline, CDR1 is ENHRY, CDR2 SYGVKD. The chain's CDR3 is CAISDSRGDKGSNEQFF. CDR3 bases: TGTGCCATCAGTGATTCGAGGGGTGATAAGGGAAGCAATGAGCAGTTCTTC.

The V call is TRBV6-5, the J call TRBJ2-2; 7 bases are shared with TRBD1. Germline V gives CDR1 MNHEY, CDR2 SVGAGI. With V trimmed by 4 bases and J by 3 bases, 11 bases remained unmatched. This CDR3 is built from 17 residues. CDR3 sequence reads: CASSLARSTGYTGELFF. Here the CDR3 DNA reads TGTGCCAGCAGTTTAGCCCGCTCGACAGGGTACACCGGGGAGCTGTTTTTT.

This clonotype has ten or more counts. The chain couples TRBV29-1 to TRBJ2-7; 12 bases are a match to TRBD1. With 5 bases clipped from V and 4 bases from J, the junction kept 3 bases outside the gene matches. The CDR3 consists of 13 residues. The germline gives CDR1 SQVTM, CDR2 ANQGSEA. CDR3 DNA sequence: TGCAGCGTTCCGGGACAGGGGGCTTACGAGCAGTACTTC. Its protein is CSVPGQGAYEQYF.